The subject of this entry is one TCR beta chain. The antigen is unknown. Some clones are missing from TCRdb's copy, which holds only in-frame ones; the method was immunoSEQ multiplex PCR. The sample records around 130,000 clones, 89% being singletons. Trimming cost V 3 bases and J 1 base; bases outside gene matches: 8. The V gene's germline CDR1 is LGHNA and CDR2 YNFKEQ. This CDR3 region has 16 residues. The sample belongs to a study of T cells in localized non-small cell lung cancer. General observations from the study: Uninvolved adjacent lung had more T cell clonality than any other tissue, topping tumor. Heterogeneity remains possible because sequencing was limited to only one tumor region.

The chain has TRBV4-2 and TRBJ1-1, with 7 bases aligning to TRBD1. This TCR was sampled from a female donor older than 55 with stage I lung adenocarcinoma. Sequenced material: peripheral blood, taken before any cancer treatment. The CDR3 DNA reads as TGTGCCAGCAGCCAGCCCCCGGACAGGAGGAACACTGAAGCTTTCTTT. Translating it yields CASSQPPDRRNTEAFF.